This record covers a single T cell receptor (beta chain). The CDR3 contains 17 residues. Germline loops: CDR1 DFQATT, CDR2 SNEGSKA (reference sequence). Trimming took 0 bases from V and 7 from J; bases not matched to a gene: 14. The TCR beta CDR3 regions underwent amplification using RNA transcripts as the source. First-round RT-PCR of the TCR CDR3 relied on the HTBI primer set. TCRdb used MiXCR to reprocess the multiplex PCR reads, holding one entry per CDR3 protein. The table has 750,000 to 900,000 distinct CDR3 sequences, approximately 40% seen once. The source of the sample is a study of T cells in Graves' hyperthyroidism and ophthalmopathy. Study background: Peripheral blood was drawn at first diagnosis, prior to all treatment.

The chain uses TRBV20-1 and TRBJ2-2; 7 nucleotides agree with TRBD2. This sequence originates from a man aged 18 to 35 with Graves' hyperthyroidism. Sequencing was carried out using blood. The CDR3: CSARDLLREGEVGELFF. The CDR3 coding sequence is TGCAGTGCTAGAGATCTTTTGAGGGAGGGCGAGGTCGGGGAGCTGTTTTTT.